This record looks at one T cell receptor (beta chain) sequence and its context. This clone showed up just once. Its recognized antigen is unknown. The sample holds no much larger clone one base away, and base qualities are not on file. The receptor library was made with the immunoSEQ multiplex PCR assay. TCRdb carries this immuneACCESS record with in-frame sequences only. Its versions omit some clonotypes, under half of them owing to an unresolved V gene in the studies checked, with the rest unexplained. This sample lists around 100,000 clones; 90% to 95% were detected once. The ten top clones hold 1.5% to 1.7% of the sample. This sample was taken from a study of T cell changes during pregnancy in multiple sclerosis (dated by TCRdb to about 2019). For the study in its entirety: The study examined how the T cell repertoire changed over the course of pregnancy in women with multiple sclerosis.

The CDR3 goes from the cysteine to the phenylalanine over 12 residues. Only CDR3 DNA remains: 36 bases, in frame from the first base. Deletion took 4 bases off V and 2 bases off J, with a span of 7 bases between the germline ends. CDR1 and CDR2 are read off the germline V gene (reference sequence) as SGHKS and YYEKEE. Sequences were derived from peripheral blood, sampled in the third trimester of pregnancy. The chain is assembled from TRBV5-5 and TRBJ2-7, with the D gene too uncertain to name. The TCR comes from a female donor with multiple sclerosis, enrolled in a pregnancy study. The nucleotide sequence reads TGTGCCAGCAGCCGTAATGCCTACGAGCAGTACTTC. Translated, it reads CASSRNAYEQYF.